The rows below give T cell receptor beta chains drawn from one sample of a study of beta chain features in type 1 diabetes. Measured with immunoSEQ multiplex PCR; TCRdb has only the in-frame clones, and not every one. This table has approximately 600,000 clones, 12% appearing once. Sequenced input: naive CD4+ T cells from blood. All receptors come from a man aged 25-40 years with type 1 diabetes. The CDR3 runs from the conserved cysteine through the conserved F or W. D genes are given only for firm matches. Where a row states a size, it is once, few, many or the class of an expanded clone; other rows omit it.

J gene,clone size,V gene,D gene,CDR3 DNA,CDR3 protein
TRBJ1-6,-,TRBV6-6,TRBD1,TGTGCCAGCCGACGACAGGGTAATAATTCACCCCTCCACTTT,CASRRQGNNSPLHF
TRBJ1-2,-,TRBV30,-,TGTGCCTGGAGGACCGCCGGCGGCGGCTACACCTTC,CAWRTAGGGYTF
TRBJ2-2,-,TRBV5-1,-,TGCGCCAGCAGCCAGGTTGGCCCTACCACCGGGGAGCTGTTTTTT,CASSQVGPTTGELFF
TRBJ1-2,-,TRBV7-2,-,TGTGCCAGCAGCCCCTACCGGACGAATCTCTACACCTTC,CASSPYRTNLYTF
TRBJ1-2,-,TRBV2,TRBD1,TGTGCCAGCAGTGTTCGGACAGGGGGCAACTATGGCTACACCTTC,CASSVRTGGNYGYTF
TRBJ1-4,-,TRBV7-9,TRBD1,TGTGCCAGCAGCTCGGACAGGCTTAATGAAAAACTGTTTTTT,CASSSDRLNEKLFF
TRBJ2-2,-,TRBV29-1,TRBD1,TGCAGCTTTGTGGGACAGGGGCGGAACACCGGGGAGCTGTTTTTT,CSFVGQGRNTGELFF
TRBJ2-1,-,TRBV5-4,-,TGTGCCAGCAGCTTGGTGGGGGGGCCAAATGAGCAGTTCTTC,CASSLVGGPNEQFF
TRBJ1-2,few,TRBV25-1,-,TGTGCCAGCAGTGAAAATCGAGGCTTTTATGGCTATGGCTACACCTTC,CASSENRGFYGYGYTF
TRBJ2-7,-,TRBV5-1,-,TGCGCCAGCAGTGGGCCGTCCTTCTACGAGCAGTACTTC,CASSGPSFYEQYF
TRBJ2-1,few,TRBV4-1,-,TGCGCCAGCAGCTACAACCCCAGACAGGCAGCCTACAATGAGCAGTTCTTC,CASSYNPRQAAYNEQFF
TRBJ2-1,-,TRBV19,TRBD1,TGTGCCAGTAGTATTGGACAGGGACGAAGGAGCTCCTACAATGAGCAGTTCTTC,CASSIGQGRRSSYNEQFF
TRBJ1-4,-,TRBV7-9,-,TGTGCCAGCAGCTTTTGGGCGGATCAGATGAATGAAAAACTGTTTTTT,CASSFWADQMNEKLFF
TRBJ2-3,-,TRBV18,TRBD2,TGTGCCAGCGCACCCGGCAGCGGGGTGCAGGCAGATACGCAGTATTTT,CASAPGSGVQADTQYF
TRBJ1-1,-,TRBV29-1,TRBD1,TGCAGCGTCCTGGGACAGGGGACTGAAGCTTTCTTT,CSVLGQGTEAFF
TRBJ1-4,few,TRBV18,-,TGTGCCAGCTCACAGGGAGAAGCTAATGAAAAACTGTTTTTT,CASSQGEANEKLFF
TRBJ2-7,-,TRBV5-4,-,TGTGCCAGCAGCTCCGGACAGCCCCGTCAGACCTACGAGCAGTACTTC,CASSSGQPRQTYEQYF
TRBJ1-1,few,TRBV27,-,TGTGCCAGCAGCTATACACAGAACACTGAAGCTTTCTTT,CASSYTQNTEAFF
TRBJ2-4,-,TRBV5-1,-,TGCGCCAGCAGCTTGGAAGGGAGAGTAGTCAAAAACATTCAGTACTTC,CASSLEGRVVKNIQYF
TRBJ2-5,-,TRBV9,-,TGTGCCAGCAGCGTGAGGTCCACAGGCCAAGAGACCCAGTACTTC,CASSVRSTGQETQYF
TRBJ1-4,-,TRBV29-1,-,TGCAGCTTCTCTACAGGACGAGGGCGTGAAAAACTGTTTTTT,CSFSTGRGREKLFF
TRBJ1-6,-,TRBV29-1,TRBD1,TGCAGCGTTGCCGACAGGGCAAATAATTCACCCCTTCACTTT,CSVADRANNSPLHF
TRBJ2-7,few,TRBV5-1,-,TGCGCCAGCAGCCCAGAACAGGGAAGCTCCTACGAGCAGTACTTC,CASSPEQGSSYEQYF
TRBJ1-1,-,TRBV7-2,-,TGTGCCAGCAGCTTGAGAATGAACACTGAAGCTTTCTTT,CASSLRMNTEAFF
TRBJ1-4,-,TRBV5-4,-,TGTGCCAGCAGCCGCTCGCCCGGTAATGAAAAACTGTTTTTT,CASSRSPGNEKLFF
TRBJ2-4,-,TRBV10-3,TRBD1,TGTGCCATCGGACAGGGACTAGCCAAAAACATTCAGTACTTC,CAIGQGLAKNIQYF
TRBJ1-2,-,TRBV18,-,TGTGCCAGCTCAGATGACCGGGCGTATGGCTACACCTTC,CASSDDRAYGYTF
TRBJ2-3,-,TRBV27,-,TGTGCCAGCACCTCGTACGGGGCTAGCACAGATACGCAGTATTTT,CASTSYGASTDTQYF
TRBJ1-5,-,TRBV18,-,TGTGCCAGCTCACCAGGGGAGTGGGGGTCCGCGGCTTTT,CASSPGEWGSAAF
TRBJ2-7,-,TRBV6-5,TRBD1,TGTGCCAGCAGGGAGGACAGGGGCCTCTACGAGCAGTACTTC,CASREDRGLYEQYF
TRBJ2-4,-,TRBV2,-,TGTGCCAGCAGTGAAGTGGCCTATGGGGGCCGCTTC,CASSEVAYGGRF
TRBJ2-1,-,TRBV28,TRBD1,TGTGCCAGCAGTTTAGGGACAGGGCCCTACAATGAGCAGTTCTTC,CASSLGTGPYNEQFF
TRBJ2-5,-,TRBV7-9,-,TGTGCCAGCAGCTCCCCCGTGCGCCTCCAAGAGACCCAGTACTTC,CASSSPVRLQETQYF
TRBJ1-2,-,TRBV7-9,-,TGTGCCAGCAGCTTTTCCGGACTCTATGGCTACACCTTC,CASSFSGLYGYTF
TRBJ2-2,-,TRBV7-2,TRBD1,TGTGCCAGCAGTTCGGGACAGGGATACACCGGGGAGCTGTTTTTT,CASSSGQGYTGELFF
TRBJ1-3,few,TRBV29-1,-,TGCAGCGTTACGTGGGGGAAGACTGGAAACACCATATATTTT,CSVTWGKTGNTIYF
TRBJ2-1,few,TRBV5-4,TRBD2,TGTGCCAGCAGCGCAGGACTAGCGGGTACCTACAATGAGCAGTTCTTC,CASSAGLAGTYNEQFF
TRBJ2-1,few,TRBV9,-,TGTGCCAGCAGTGTCGGGGGTACGGGTGAGCAGTTCTTC,CASSVGGTGEQFF
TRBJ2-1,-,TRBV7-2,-,TGTGCCAGCAGCTCCTTTAGCAATGAGCAGTTCTTC,CASSSFSNEQFF
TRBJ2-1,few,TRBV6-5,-,TGTGCCAGCAGCCGGCAGGGTGGATCTTATGAGCAGTTCTTC,CASSRQGGSYEQFF
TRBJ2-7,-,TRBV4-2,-,TGTGCCAGCAGCCAAGAAGGGGACAAAGCACGTTACGAGCAGTACTTC,CASSQEGDKARYEQYF
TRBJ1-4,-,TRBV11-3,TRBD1,TGTGCCAGCAGCTCGGGACAGGGAAAAGGGGAAAAACTGTTTTTT,CASSSGQGKGEKLFF
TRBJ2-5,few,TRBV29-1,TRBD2,TGCAGCGTTGAATCGCGGGGGGTTTGGGAGACCCAGTACTTC,CSVESRGVWETQYF
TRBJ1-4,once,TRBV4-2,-,TGTGCCAGCAGCCCTAGAGGGGCAAGCACTAATGAAAAACTGTTTTTT,CASSPRGASTNEKLFF
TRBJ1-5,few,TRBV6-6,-,TGTGCCAGCAGTTCGACCTTGGGCAATCAGCCCCAGCATTTT,CASSSTLGNQPQHF
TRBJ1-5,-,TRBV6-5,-,TGTGCCAGCAGTATCTCCGGCAATCAGCCCCAGCATTTT,CASSISGNQPQHF
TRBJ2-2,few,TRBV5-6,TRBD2,TGTGCCAGCAGCCCTGTCGGGACTAGTACCCTCTTGGGGACCGGGGAGCTGTTTTTT,CASSPVGTSTLLGTGELFF
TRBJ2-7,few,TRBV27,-,TGTGCCAGCAGTGCTGGGACTCAACAGGAGCAGTACTTC,CASSAGTQQEQYF
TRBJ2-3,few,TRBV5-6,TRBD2,TGTGCCAGCAGCCACTGGGCTAGCGGGGGCGCCAGCACAGATACGCAGTATTTT,CASSHWASGGASTDTQYF
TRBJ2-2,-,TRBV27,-,TGTGCCAGCAGTTTGGGCAGGGCAAACACCGGGGAGCTGTTTTTT,CASSLGRANTGELFF
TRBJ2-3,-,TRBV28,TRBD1,TGTGCCAGCAGTAAACCGGGACAGGGGCAGACAGATACGCAGTATTTT,CASSKPGQGQTDTQYF
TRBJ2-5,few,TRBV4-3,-,TGCGCCAGCAGCCAAGGAGGCATTTCCCAAGAGACCCAGTACTTC,CASSQGGISQETQYF